What follows are 17 T cell receptor beta chains derived from one specimen sequenced in a study of blood T cell repertoires in COVID-19. The repertoire was sequenced with immunoSEQ multiplex PCR; TCRdb's copy has only in-frame clones and lacks some. The table has about 190,000 clones, 80% to 90% seen once; the top ten hold 2.1%. Sequencing was carried out using peripheral blood. All receptors derive from a man in his 70s with active or convalescent COVID-19.

This CDR3 is CASSWDRADSPLHF. CDR3 nucleotides: TGTGCCAGCAGCTGGGACAGGGCGGATTCACCCCTCCACTTT. The chain has TRBV6-5 and TRBJ1-6; TRBD1 matches 9 bases. The V and J ends lost 6 bases and 8 bases, in that order; junction bases with no gene match: 5. There are 14 residues in the CDR3. The germline V gene encodes CDR1 MNHEY and CDR2 SVGAGI.

The chain couples TRBV30 to TRBJ1-2; no definite D call. The CDR3 consists of 10 residues. V dropped 3 bases and J dropped 5 bases, with 4 bases sitting between them. Per germline, CDR1 GTSNPN and CDR2 SVGIG (reference sequence). This chain's CDR3 is CAWRTYGYTF. CDR3 coding DNA: TGTGCCTGGAGGACTTATGGCTACACCTTC.

This rearrangement joins TRBV6-5 to TRBJ2-3; tentatively, D is TRBD1 (6 bases). Per germline, CDR1 MNHEY and CDR2 SVGAGI. The CDR3 is 15 residues long. The V end lost 1 base, the J end lost 3 bases, and 11 bases lay between the germline ends. CDR3 amino acids: CASSYWGQGTDTQYF. In nucleotides, the CDR3 is TGTGCCAGCAGTTACTGGGGTCAGGGGACAGATACGCAGTATTTT.

This sequence joins TRBV28 and TRBJ1-2; no clear D. Trimming took 3 bases from V and 4 from J, leaving 18 bases between them. Germline-derived CDR1 and CDR2 are MDHEN and SYDVKM. CDR3 size: 16 residues. CDR3 region: CASSFPSLGSFYGYTF. The CDR3 bases are TGTGCCAGCAGTTTTCCCTCCCTGGGGAGCTTCTATGGCTACACCTTC.

The chain has TRBV6-1 and TRBJ2-1; D perhaps matches TRBD2 (6 bases). CDR3 length: 18 amino acids. The V and J ends lost 3 bases and 1 base respectively, with 19 bases between them. The germline CDR1 and CDR2 sequences are MNHNS and SASEGT. The CDR3: CASSDTLRTKASYNEQFF. The CDR3 DNA follows: TGTGCCAGCAGTGACACTTTGCGGACTAAGGCGTCCTACAATGAGCAGTTCTTC.

The chain is built from TRBV7-9 and TRBJ1-4; 7 bases align to TRBD1. CDR1 is SEHNR, CDR2 FQNEAQ, per germline (reference sequence). This CDR3 has 16 residues. V shed 1 base, J shed 3 bases, and the junction held 5 bases outside the gene matches. The CDR3 nucleotides are TGTGCCAGCAGCTTAGTTTCCGGGACAGCTAATGAAAAACTGTTTTTT. Translating it yields CASSLVSGTANEKLFF.

DNA for the CDR3: TGTGCCAGCAGGCGATCGGGGTCTAGCTTGTACGAGCAGTACTTC. It encodes CASRRSGSSLYEQYF. The rearrangement uses TRBV27 and TRBJ2-7; D is possibly TRBD2 (5 bases). Trimming removed 6 bases from V and 4 bases from J, with 19 bases in between. The CDR3 spans 15 residues. In germline, CDR1 is MNHEY, CDR2 SMNVEV (reference sequence).

This chain joins TRBV5-6 and TRBJ1-6; D possibly corresponds to TRBD1 (6 bases). The CDR3 is 13 amino acids. Germline V gene sequence: CDR1 SGHDT, CDR2 YYEEEE. Trimming took off 5 bases at V and 10 bases at J, with 13 bases between the two ends. The CDR3 bases are TGTGCCAGCAGTTTCCTACAGGGCTCACCCCTCCACTTT. Protein: CASSFLQGSPLHF.

This clone was picked up one time. The chain links TRBV28 to TRBJ2-3; D possibly corresponds to TRBD2 (7 bases). V lost 6 bases and J lost 5, with 18 bases in between. The CDR3 is made up of 15 amino acids. Germline V gives CDR1 MDHEN, CDR2 SYDVKM. The CDR3, as DNA: TGTGCCAGCAGAAGCGAGGGGGGGGGCAAAGATACGCAGTATTTT. As protein: CASRSEGGGKDTQYF.

J is TRBJ2-2 and V is TRBV9; 7 bases match TRBD1. Trimming cost V 4 bases and J 2 bases; bases outside gene matches: 5. This CDR3 has 15 amino acids. Germline V CDR1 and CDR2: SGDLS, YYNGEE. CDR3 DNA sequence: TGTGCCAGCAGCACCCGACAGGGAAACACCGGGGAGCTGTTTTTT. Amino acid sequence: CASSTRQGNTGELFF.

This clone was detected a few times. The chain recombines TRBV10-1 with TRBJ2-7; 8 bases map to TRBD1. Trimming removed 6 bases from V and 1 base from J; junction bases left unmatched: 5. Germline CDR1 reads WNHNN; CDR2 reads SYGVQD (reference sequence). The CDR3 runs to 14 residues. This CDR3 is CASSRDRLSYEQYF. The CDR3 DNA follows: TGCGCCAGCAGCCGGGACAGGCTTTCCTACGAGCAGTACTTC.

V and J are TRBV7-2 and TRBJ2-5; weak D call: TRBD1 (5 bases). With 0 bases removed from V and 2 bases from J, the gap between germline ends came to 13 bases. The CDR3 is made up of 16 amino acids. Germline CDR1 reads SGHTA; CDR2 reads FQGNSA. The CDR3 region has the DNA TGTGCCAGCAGCTTAGCGGGCGCCAGGGCGCAAGAGACCCAGTACTTC. Encoded protein: CASSLAGARAQETQYF.

The chain joins TRBV10-3 to TRBJ2-7; 7 positions match TRBD1. CDR3 length: 20 amino acids. V shed 4 bases and J 0 bases; nucleotides not matched to a gene: 21. The germline V gene encodes CDR1 ENHRY and CDR2 SYGVKD. The CDR3 DNA reads TGTGCCATCAGTGTTGGGACCCTAGGGACCGGGACAGCGAACTCCTACGAGCAGTACTTC. This gives the protein CAISVGTLGTGTANSYEQYF.

This clone has only one observation. The chain carries TRBV27 and TRBJ1-3; D gene unclear. The CDR3 totals 15 residues. The germline V and J ends were trimmed by 0 bases and 0 bases, with 6 bases remaining between them. Germline assignment: CDR1 MNHEY and CDR2 SMNVEV (reference sequence). CDR3 sequence: CASSLSISSGNTIYF. CDR3 bases: TGTGCCAGCAGTTTATCCATTAGCTCTGGAAACACCATATATTTT.

This clone was detected a few times. The chain has TRBV21-1 and TRBJ1-1. TRBV21-1 is tagged as a pseudogene. This CDR3 has 15 amino acids. CDR3 DNA: TGTGCCAGCAGCAAAGGAAGAGGGCTGAACACTGAAGCTTTCTTT. Translating it yields CASSKGRGLNTEAFF.

Worth noting for this clone: Different DNA sequences within this sample yield the same CDR3. The chain couples TRBV5-1 to TRBJ1-6; 8 bases agree with TRBD1. CDR3 size: 15 residues. V dropped 4 bases and J dropped 10; count of bases not matched to a gene: 10. CDR1 and CDR2 from the germline V gene are SGHRS and YFSETQ. CDR3 DNA: TGCGCCAGCAGCCTAAAAGGACAGGGAGGATCACCCCTCCACTTT. Residues: CASSLKGQGGSPLHF.

The rearrangement joins TRBV7-2 to TRBJ2-2; 11 bases align to TRBD2. V lost 2 bases, J lost 2 bases, and 4 bases stayed unmatched. The CDR3 runs to 17 residues. In germline, CDR1 is SGHTA, CDR2 FQGNSA. CDR3 amino acids: CASSLRSGRANTGELFF. The CDR3 DNA reads TGTGCCAGCAGCTTACGTAGCGGGAGGGCCAACACCGGGGAGCTGTTTTTT.